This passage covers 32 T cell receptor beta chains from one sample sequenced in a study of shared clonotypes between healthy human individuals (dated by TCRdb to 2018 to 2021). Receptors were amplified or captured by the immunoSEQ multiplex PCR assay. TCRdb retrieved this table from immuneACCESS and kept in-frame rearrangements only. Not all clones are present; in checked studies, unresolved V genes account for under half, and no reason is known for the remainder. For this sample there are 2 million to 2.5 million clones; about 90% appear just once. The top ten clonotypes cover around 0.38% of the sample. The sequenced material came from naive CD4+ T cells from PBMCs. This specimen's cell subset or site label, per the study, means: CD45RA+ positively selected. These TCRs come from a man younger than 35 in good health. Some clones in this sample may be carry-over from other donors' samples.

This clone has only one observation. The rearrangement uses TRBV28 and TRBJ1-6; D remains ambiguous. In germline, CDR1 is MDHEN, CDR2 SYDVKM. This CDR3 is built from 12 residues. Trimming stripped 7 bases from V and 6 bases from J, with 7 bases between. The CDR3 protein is CASTSSNSPLHF. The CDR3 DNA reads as TGTGCCAGCACCTCCAGTAATTCACCCCTCCACTTT.

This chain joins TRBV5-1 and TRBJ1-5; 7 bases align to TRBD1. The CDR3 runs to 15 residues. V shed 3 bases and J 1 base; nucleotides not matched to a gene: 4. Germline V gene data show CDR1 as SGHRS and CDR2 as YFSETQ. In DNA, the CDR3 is TGCGCCAGCAGCTGGACGGGACAGAGCAATCAGCCCCAGCATTTT. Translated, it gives CASSWTGQSNQPQHF.

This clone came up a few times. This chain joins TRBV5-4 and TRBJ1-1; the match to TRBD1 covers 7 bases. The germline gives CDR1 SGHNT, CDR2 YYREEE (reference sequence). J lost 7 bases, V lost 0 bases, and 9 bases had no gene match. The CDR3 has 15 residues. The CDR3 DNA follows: TGTGCCAGCAGCTTGGCCCGGCAGGGGGGGGATGAAGCTTTCTTT. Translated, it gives CASSLARQGGDEAFF.

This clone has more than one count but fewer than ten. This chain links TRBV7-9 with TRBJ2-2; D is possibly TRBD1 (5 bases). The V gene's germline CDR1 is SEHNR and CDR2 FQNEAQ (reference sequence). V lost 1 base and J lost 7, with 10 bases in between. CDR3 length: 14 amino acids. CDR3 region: CASSLEGVSGELFF. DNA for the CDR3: TGTGCCAGCAGCTTAGAAGGGGTGAGCGGGGAGCTGTTTTTT.

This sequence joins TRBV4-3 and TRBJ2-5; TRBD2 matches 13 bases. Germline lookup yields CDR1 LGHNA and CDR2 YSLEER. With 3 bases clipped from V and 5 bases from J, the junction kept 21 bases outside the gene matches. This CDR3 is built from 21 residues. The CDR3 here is CASSHSEGQAPGTSGKETQYF. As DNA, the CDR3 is TGCGCCAGCAGCCACTCCGAAGGGCAGGCCCCCGGGACTAGCGGGAAGGAGACCCAGTACTTC.

The CDR3: CAWSEGLAGLREQYF. The CDR3 nucleotides are TGTGCCTGGAGTGAGGGACTAGCGGGACTGAGAGAGCAGTACTTC. The V gene is TRBV30, the J gene TRBJ2-7; 13 bases line up with TRBD2. The CDR3 is 15 residues long. Germline CDR1 and CDR2: GTSNPN and SVGIG (reference sequence). J was trimmed by 7 bases and V by 1 base; bases with no gene match: 7.

The CDR3 sequence: CASSVFRAGANVLTF. The CDR3 coding sequence is TGTGCCAGCAGTGTCTTCAGGGCTGGGGCCAACGTCCTGACTTTC. The chain combines TRBV2 with TRBJ2-6; D might be TRBD1 (5 bases). The CDR3 has 15 residues. The V gene lost 4 bases and the J gene lost 2 bases, with 9 bases spanning the gap. Germline loops: CDR1 SNHLY, CDR2 FYNNEI.

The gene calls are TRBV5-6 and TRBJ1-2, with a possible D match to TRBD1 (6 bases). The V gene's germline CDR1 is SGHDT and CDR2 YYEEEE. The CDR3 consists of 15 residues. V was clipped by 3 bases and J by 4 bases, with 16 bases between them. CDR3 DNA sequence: TGTGCCAGCAGCTCAGGGGCCCTACTTCTCTATGGCTACACCTTC. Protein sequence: CASSSGALLLYGYTF.

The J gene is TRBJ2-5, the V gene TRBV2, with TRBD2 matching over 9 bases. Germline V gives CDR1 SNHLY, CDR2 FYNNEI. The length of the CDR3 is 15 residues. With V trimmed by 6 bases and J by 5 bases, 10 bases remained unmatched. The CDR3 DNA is TGTGCCAGCAGACCCGCCGGGACTAGCTGGGAGACCCAGTACTTC. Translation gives CASRPAGTSWETQYF.

CDR3 nucleotide sequence: TGTGCCAGCAGTGAAGGACAGGGAGTGACCTATCAGCCCCAGCATTTT. This sequence encodes CASSEGQGVTYQPQHF. The V and J genes are TRBV6-1 and TRBJ1-5; 7 bases are a match to TRBD1. The CDR3 covers 16 residues. The V gene's germline CDR1 is MNHNS and CDR2 SASEGT. With V trimmed by 1 base and J by 5 bases, 8 bases remained unmatched.

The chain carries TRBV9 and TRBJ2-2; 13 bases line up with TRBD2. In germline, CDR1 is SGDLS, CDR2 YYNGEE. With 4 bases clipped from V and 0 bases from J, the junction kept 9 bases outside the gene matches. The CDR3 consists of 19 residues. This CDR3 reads CASSSRTSGRDPNTGELFF. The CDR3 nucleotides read TGTGCCAGCAGCTCCCGGACTAGCGGGAGAGACCCGAACACCGGGGAGCTGTTTTTT. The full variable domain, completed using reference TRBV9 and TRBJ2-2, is DSGVTQTPKHLITATGQRVTLRCSPRSGDLSVYWYQQSLDQGLQFLIQYYNGEERAKGNILERFSAQQFPDLHSELNLSSLELGDSALYFCASSSRTSGRDPNTGELFFGEGSRLTVL.

The CDR3 DNA follows: TGTGCCAGCAGTCCCGCCCAGCGTTACTACGAGCAGTACTTC. Its protein product is CASSPAQRYYEQYF. The chain joins TRBV27 to TRBJ2-7; D is unresolved. V was shortened by 5 bases and J by 3 bases, with 14 bases between the two germline ends. The length of the CDR3 is 14 residues. Germline lookup yields CDR1 MNHEY and CDR2 SMNVEV (reference sequence).

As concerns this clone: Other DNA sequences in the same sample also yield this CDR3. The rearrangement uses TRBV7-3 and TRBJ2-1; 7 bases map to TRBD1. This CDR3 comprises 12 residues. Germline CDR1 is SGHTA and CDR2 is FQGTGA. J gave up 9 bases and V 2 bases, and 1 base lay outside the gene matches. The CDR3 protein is CASSLAGGEQFF. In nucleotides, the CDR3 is TGTGCCAGCAGCTTAGCAGGGGGTGAGCAGTTCTTC.

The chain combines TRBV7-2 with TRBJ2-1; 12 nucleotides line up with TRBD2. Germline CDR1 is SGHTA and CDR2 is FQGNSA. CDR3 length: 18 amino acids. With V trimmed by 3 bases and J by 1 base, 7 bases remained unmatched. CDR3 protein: CASSFSSGRARSYNEQFF. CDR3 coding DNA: TGTGCCAGCAGCTTTTCTAGCGGGAGGGCCAGGTCCTACAATGAGCAGTTCTTC.

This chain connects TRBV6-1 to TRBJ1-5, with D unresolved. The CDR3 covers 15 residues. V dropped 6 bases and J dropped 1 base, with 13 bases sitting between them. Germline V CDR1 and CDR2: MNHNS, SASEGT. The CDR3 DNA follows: TGTGCCAGCAGGGGATTGAGTGGGAGCAATCAGCCCCAGCATTTT. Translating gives CASRGLSGSNQPQHF.

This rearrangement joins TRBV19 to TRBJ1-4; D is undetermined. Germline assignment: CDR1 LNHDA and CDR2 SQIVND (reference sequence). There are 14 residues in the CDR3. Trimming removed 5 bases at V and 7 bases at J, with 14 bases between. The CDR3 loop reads CASSLTPNSEKLFF. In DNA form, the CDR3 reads TGTGCCAGTAGTCTAACCCCTAATTCTGAAAAACTGTTTTTT.

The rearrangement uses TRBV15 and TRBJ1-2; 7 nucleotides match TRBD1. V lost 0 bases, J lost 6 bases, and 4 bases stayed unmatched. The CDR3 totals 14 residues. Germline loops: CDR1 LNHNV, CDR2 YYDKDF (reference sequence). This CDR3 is CATSRDRGADGYTF. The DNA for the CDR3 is TGTGCCACCAGCAGAGACAGGGGGGCGGATGGCTACACCTTC.

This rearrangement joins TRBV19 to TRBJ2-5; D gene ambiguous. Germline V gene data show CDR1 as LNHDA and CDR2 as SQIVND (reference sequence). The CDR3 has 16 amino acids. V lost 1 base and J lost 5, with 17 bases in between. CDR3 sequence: CASSIGRTAQAETQYF. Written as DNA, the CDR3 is TGTGCCAGTAGTATAGGGAGAACCGCTCAGGCGGAGACCCAGTACTTC. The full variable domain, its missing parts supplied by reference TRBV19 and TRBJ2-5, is DGGITQSPKYLFRKEGQNVTLSCEQNLNHDAMYWYRQDPGQGLRLIYYSQIVNDFQKGDIAEGYSVSREKKESFPLTVTSAQKNPTAFYLCASSIGRTAQAETQYFGPGTRLLVL.

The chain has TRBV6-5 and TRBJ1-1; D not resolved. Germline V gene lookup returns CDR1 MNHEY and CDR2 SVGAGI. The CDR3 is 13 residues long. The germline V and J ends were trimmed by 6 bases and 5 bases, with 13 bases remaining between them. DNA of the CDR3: TGTGCCAGCAGCCTCACGAGGGAGACTGAAGCTTTCTTT. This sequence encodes CASSLTRETEAFF.

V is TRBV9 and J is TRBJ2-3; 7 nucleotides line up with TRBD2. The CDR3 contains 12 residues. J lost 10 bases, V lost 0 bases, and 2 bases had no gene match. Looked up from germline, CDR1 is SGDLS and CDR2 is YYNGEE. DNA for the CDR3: TGTGCCAGCAGCGTAGCTAGCGGACCGCAGTATTTT. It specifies CASSVASGPQYF.

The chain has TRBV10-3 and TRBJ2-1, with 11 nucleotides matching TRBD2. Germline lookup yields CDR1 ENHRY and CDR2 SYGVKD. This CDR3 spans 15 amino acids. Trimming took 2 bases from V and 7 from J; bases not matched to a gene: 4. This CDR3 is CAISETSGSSNEQFF. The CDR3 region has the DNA TGTGCCATCAGTGAGACTAGCGGGAGTTCTAATGAGCAGTTCTTC.

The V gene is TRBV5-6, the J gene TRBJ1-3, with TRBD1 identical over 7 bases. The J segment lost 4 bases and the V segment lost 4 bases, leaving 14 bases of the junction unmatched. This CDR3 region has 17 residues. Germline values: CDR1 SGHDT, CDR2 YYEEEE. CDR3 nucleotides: TGTGCCAGCAGCCTGCTGGACAGGTCAAGTCTCGGAAACACCATATATTTT. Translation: CASSLLDRSSLGNTIYF. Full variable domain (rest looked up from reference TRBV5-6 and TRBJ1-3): DAGVTQSPTHLIKTRGQQVTLRCSPKSGHDTVSWYQQALGQGPQFIFQYYEEEERQRGNFPDRFSGHQFPNYSSELNVNALLLGDSALYLCASSLLDRSSLGNTIYFGEGSWLTVV.

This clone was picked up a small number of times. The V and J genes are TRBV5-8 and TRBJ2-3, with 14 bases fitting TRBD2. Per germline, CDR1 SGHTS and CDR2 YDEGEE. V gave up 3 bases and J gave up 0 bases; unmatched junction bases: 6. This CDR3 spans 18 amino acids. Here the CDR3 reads CASSSGLAGAPSTDTQYF. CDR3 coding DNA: TGTGCCAGCAGCTCGGGACTAGCGGGAGCTCCTAGCACAGATACGCAGTATTTT. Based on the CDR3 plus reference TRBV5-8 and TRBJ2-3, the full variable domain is EAGVTQSPTHLIKTRGQQATLRCSPISGHTSVYWYQQALGLGLQFLLWYDEGEERNRGNFPPRFSGRQFPNYSSELNVNALELEDSALYLCASSSGLAGAPSTDTQYFGPGTRLTVL.

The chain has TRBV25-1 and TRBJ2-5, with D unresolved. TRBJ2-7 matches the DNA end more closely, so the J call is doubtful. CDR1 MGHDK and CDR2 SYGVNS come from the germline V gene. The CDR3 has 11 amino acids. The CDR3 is CASSGSYEQYF. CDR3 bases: TGTGCCAGCAGTGGCTCCTACGAGCAGTACTTC.

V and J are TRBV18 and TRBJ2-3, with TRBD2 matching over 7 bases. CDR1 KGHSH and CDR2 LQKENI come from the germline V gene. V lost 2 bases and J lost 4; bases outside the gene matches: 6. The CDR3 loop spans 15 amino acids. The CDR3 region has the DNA TGTGCCAGCTCACCATTTGCGGGAGACGCAGATACGCAGTATTTT. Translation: CASSPFAGDADTQYF. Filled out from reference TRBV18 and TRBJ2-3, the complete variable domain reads NAGVMQNPRHLVRRRGQEARLRCSPMKGHSHVYWYRQLPEEGLKFMVYLQKENIIDESGMPKERFSAEFPKEGPSILRIQQVVRGDSAAYFCASSPFAGDADTQYFGPGTRLTVL.

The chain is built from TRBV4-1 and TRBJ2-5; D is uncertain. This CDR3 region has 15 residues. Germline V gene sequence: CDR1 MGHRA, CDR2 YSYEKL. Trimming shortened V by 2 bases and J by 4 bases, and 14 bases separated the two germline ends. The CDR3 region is CASSQPLVPRETQYF. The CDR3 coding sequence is TGCGCCAGCAGCCAACCCCTTGTGCCCAGAGAGACCCAGTACTTC.

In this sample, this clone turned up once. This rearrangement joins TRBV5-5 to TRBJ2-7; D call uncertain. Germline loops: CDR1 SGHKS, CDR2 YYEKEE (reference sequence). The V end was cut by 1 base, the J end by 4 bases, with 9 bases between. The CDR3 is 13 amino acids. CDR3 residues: CASSLPLTYEQYF. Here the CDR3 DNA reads TGTGCCAGCAGCTTGCCACTTACTTACGAGCAGTACTTC. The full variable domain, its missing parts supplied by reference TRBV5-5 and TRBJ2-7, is DAGVTQSPTHLIKTRGQQVTLRCSPISGHKSVSWYQQVLGQGPQFIFQYYEKEERGRGNFPDRFSARQFPNYSSELNVNALLLGDSALYLCASSLPLTYEQYFGPGTRLTVT.

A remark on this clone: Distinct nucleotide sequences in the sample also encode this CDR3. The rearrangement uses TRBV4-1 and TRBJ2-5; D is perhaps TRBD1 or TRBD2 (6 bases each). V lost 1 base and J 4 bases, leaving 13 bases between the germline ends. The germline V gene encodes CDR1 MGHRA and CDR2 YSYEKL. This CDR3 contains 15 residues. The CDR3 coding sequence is TGCGCCAGCAGCCAAGGGTTTGGGGGGCGAGAGACCCAGTACTTC. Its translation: CASSQGFGGRETQYF.

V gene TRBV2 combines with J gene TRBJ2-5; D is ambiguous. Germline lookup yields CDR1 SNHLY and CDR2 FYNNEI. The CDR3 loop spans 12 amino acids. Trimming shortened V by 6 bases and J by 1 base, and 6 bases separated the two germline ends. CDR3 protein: CASRQSQETQYF. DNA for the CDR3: TGTGCCAGCAGGCAGAGCCAAGAGACCCAGTACTTC. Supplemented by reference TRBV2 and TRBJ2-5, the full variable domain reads EPEVTQTPSHQVTQMGQEVILRCVPISNHLYFYWYRQILGQKVEFLVSFYNNEISEKSEIFDDQFSVERPDGSNFTLKIRSTKLEDSAMYFCASRQSQETQYFGPGTRLLVL.

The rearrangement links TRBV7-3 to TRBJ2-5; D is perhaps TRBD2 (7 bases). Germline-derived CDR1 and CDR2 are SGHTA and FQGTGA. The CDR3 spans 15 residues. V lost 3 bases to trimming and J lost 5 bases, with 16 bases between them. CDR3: CASSFGGAKRETQYF. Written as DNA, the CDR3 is TGTGCCAGCAGCTTTGGGGGGGCGAAGAGGGAGACCCAGTACTTC.

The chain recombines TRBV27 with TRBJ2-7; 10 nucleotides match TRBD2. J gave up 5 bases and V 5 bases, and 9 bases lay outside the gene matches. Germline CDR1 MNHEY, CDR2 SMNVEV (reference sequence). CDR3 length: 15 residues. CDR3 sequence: CASSPVRAGGNEQYF. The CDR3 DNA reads TGTGCCAGCAGTCCCGTACGAGCGGGAGGGAACGAGCAGTACTTC.

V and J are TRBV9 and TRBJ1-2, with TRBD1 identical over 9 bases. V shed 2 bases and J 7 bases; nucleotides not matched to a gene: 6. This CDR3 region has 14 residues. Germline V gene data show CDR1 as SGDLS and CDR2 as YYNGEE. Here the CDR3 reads CASSVGQGGFGYTF. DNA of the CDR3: TGTGCCAGCAGCGTGGGACAGGGAGGTTTTGGCTACACCTTC.